In this sample, the clone carrying this T cell receptor beta chain turned up a few times. RNA transcripts were the source from which TCR beta CDR3 regions were amplified. First-round RT-PCR used HTBI primers; second-round multiplex PCR followed. TCRdb analysed the multiplex PCR reads with MiXCR anew, one entry per CDR3 protein. The table shows 500,000 to 800,000 distinct CDR3 sequences, with 35% to 45% occurring only once. CDR1 and CDR2 from the germline V gene are SGHAT and FQNNGV. With 0 bases removed from V and 5 bases from J, the gap between germline ends came to 13 bases. The CDR3 has 15 residues. These data originate in a study of Graves' ophthalmopathy and Graves' hyperthyroidism.

The V gene is TRBV11-2, the J gene TRBJ1-2, with D possibly being TRBD1 (6 bases). This TCR was recovered from an adult man with Graves' ophthalmopathy. The specimen was peripheral blood. CDR3 sequence reads: CASSLEPGAGYGYTF. The CDR3 DNA follows: TGTGCCAGCAGCTTAGAACCAGGGGCCGGATATGGCTACACCTTC.